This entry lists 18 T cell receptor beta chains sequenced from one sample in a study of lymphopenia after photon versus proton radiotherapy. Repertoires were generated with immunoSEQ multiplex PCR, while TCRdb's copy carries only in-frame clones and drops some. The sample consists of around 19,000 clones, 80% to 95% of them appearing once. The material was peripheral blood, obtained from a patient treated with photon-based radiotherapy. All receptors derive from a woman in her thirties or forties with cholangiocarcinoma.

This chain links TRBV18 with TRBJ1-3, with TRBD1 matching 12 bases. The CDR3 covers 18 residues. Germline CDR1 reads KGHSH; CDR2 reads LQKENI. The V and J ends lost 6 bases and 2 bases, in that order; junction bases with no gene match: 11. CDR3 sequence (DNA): TGTGCCAGCTCGAATTTACCGGGACAGGGGGCCACTGGAAACACCATATATTTT. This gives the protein CASSNLPGQGATGNTIYF.

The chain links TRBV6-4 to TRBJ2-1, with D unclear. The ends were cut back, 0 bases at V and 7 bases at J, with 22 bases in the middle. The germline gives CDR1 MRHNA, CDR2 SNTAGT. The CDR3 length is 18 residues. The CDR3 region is CASSDSPSPAMGSNEQFF. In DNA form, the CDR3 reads TGTGCCAGCAGTGACTCCCCGTCCCCGGCCATGGGAAGTAATGAGCAGTTCTTC.

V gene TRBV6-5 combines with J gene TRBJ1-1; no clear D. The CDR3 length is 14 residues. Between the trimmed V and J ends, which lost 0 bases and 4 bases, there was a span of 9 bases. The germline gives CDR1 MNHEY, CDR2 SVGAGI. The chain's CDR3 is CASSYSNHGTEAFF. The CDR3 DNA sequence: TGTGCCAGCAGTTACTCGAATCATGGCACTGAAGCTTTCTTT.

The chain's CDR3 is CAWSYGSGGNTIYF. CDR3 sequence (DNA): TGTGCCTGGAGTTATGGGTCTGGTGGAAACACCATATATTTT. This chain uses TRBV30 with TRBJ1-3, with unresolved D. Germline V CDR1 and CDR2: GTSNPN, SVGIG (reference sequence). CDR3 length: 14 residues. Trimming took off 2 bases at V and 3 bases at J, with 11 bases between the two ends.

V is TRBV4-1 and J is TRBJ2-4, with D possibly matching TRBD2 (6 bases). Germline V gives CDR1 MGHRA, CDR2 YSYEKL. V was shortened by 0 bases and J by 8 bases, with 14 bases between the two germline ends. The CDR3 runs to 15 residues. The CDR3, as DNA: TGCGCCAGCAGCCAAGAATACCGCGGGGTTGACATTCAGTACTTC. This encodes CASSQEYRGVDIQYF.

The chain's CDR3 is CASSWGQGKHF. The DNA of the CDR3 is TGTGCCAGCAGCTGGGGACAGGGAAAGCATTTT. The chain recombines TRBV28 with TRBJ1-5; 9 nucleotides match TRBD1. In germline, CDR1 is MDHEN, CDR2 SYDVKM. V lost 6 bases and J lost 14; bases outside the gene matches: 5. The CDR3 is made up of 11 amino acids.

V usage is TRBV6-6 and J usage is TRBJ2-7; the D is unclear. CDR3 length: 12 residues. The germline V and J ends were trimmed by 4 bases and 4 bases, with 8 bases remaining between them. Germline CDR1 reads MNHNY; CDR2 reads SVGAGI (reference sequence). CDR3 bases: TGTGCCAGCAGTTCCTATCCGTACGAGCAGTACTTC. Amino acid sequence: CASSSYPYEQYF.

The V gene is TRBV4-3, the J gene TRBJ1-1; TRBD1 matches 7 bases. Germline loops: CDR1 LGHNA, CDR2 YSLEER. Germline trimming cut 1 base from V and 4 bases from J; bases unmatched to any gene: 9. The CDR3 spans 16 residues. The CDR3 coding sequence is TGCGCCAGCAGCCAAGGGCGAGGGGGCTCGACCACTGAAGCTTTCTTT. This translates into CASSQGRGGSTTEAFF.

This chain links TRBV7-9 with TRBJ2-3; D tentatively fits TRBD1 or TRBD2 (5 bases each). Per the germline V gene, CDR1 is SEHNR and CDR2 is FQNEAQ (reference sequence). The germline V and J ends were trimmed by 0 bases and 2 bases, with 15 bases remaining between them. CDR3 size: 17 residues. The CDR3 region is CASSLALGREHTDTQYF. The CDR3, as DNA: TGTGCCAGCAGCTTAGCCCTCGGCAGGGAGCACACAGATACGCAGTATTTT.

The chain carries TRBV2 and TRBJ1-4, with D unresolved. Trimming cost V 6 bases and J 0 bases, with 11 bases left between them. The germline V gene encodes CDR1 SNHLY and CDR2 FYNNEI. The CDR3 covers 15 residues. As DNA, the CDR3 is TGTGCCAGCAGAACTCAGCCGGCAACTAATGAAAAACTGTTTTTT. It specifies CASRTQPATNEKLFF.

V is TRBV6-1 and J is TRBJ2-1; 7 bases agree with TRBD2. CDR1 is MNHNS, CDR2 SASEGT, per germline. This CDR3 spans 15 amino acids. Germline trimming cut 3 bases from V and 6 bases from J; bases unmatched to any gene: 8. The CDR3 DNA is TGTGCCAGCAGTGATCGAGCGGGGACGTTCAATGAGCAGTTCTTC. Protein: CASSDRAGTFNEQFF.

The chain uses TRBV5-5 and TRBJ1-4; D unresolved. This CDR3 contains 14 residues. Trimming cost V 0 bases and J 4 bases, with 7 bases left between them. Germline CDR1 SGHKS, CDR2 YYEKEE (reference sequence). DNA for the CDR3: TGTGCCAGCAGCTTGGGGCAGCTTAATGAAAAACTGTTTTTT. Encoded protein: CASSLGQLNEKLFF.

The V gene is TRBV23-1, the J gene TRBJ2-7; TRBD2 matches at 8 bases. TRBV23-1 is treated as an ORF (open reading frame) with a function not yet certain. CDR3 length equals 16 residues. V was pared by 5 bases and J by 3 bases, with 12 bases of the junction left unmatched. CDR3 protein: CASSRPHGGGLYEQYF. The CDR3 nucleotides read TGCGCCAGCAGTAGACCCCACGGCGGGGGGCTCTACGAGCAGTACTTC.

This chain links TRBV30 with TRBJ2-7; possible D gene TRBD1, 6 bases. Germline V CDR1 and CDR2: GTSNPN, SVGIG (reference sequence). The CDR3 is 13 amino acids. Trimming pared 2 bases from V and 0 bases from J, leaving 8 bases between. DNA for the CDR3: TGTGCCTGGAGTACAGGGAGCTCCTACGAGCAGTACTTC. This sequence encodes CAWSTGSSYEQYF.

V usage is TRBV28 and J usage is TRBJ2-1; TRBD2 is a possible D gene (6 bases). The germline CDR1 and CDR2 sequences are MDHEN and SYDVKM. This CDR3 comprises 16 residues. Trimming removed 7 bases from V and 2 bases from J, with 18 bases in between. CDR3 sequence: CASTPGEGAAYNEQFF. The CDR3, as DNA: TGTGCCAGCACCCCGGGGGAAGGGGCTGCCTACAATGAGCAGTTCTTC.

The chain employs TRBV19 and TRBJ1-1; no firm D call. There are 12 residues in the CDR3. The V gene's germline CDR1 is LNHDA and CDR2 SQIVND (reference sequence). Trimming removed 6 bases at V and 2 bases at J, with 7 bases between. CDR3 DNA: TGTGCCAGTAGCCCGTTAAACACTGAAGCTTTCTTT. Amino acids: CASSPLNTEAFF.

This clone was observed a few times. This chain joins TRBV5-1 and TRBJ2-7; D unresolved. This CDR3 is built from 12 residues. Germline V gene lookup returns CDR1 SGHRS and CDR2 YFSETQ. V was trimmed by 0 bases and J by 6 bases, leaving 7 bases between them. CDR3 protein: CASSLAPREQYF. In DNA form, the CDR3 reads TGCGCCAGCAGCTTGGCCCCGCGCGAGCAGTACTTC. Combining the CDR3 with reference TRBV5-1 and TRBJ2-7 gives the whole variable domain KAGVTQTPRYLIKTRGQQVTLSCSPISGHRSVSWYQQTPGQGLQFLFEYFSETQRNKGNFPGRFSGRQFSNSRSEMNVSTLELGDSALYLCASSLAPREQYFGPGTRLTVT.

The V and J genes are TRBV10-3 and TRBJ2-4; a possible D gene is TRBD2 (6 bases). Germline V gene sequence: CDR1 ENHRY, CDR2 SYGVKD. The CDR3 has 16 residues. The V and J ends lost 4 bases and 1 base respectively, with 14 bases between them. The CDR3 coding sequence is TGTGCCATCAGTGTTGGAGGGCTTACGGCCAAAAACATTCAGTACTTC. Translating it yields CAISVGGLTAKNIQYF.